Following are 5 T cell receptor beta chains from one sample sequenced in a study of shared clonotypes between healthy human individuals. Sequenced by immunoSEQ multiplex PCR; TCRdb stores in-frame clones only, minus some. Of about 2.1 million clones in the sample, about 92% were seen once. Naive CD8 isolation took CD45RO-negative cells positively selected for CCR7 and excluded terminally differentiated effector memory CD45RA+ cells. Sequenced input: naive CD8+ T cells from PBMCs. Source of these receptors: a man between 18 and 29 years old in good health. Some clones in this sample may be carry-over from other donors' samples.

This rearrangement joins TRBV5-4 to TRBJ2-7, with D hard to call. The V gene's germline CDR1 is SGHNT and CDR2 YYREEE (reference sequence). The CDR3 is 13 residues long. Trimming took 0 bases from V and 0 from J, leaving 4 bases between them. The CDR3 protein is CASSLDNSYEQYF. The CDR3 DNA reads as TGTGCCAGCAGCTTGGACAACTCCTACGAGCAGTACTTC.

This clone appeared a single time. The chain uses TRBV7-9 and TRBJ2-1, with TRBD1 matching 10 bases. The length of the CDR3 is 15 residues. Germline CDR1 and CDR2: SEHNR and FQNEAQ (reference sequence). Losses at the gene ends were 5 bases for V and 4 bases for J; bases not matched to a gene: 5. This CDR3 is CASSEGQGRYNEQFF. Here the CDR3 DNA reads TGTGCCAGCAGCGAGGGACAGGGGAGATACAATGAGCAGTTCTTC.

This chain uses TRBV2 with TRBJ2-1; D is perhaps TRBD1 or TRBD2 (5 bases each). V shed 5 bases and J shed 6 bases, with 11 bases lying between them. Germline lookup yields CDR1 SNHLY and CDR2 FYNNEI. The CDR3 contains 13 residues. The CDR3: CASSLGGGNEQFF. CDR3 coding DNA: TGTGCCAGCAGTCTAGGTGGGGGCAATGAGCAGTTCTTC.

For this clone: This sample also contains other DNA sequences that code for the same CDR3. The V gene is TRBV9, the J gene TRBJ1-1; no firm D call. This CDR3 is 13 amino acids long. Germline values: CDR1 SGDLS, CDR2 YYNGEE. V lost 4 bases and J lost 1, with 8 bases in between. Written as DNA, the CDR3 is TGTGCCAGCAGCCCCTGGGGGAACACTGAAGCTTTCTTT. As protein: CASSPWGNTEAFF. The whole variable domain, remainder taken from reference TRBV9 and TRBJ1-1, is DSGVTQTPKHLITATGQRVTLRCSPRSGDLSVYWYQQSLDQGLQFLIQYYNGEERAKGNILERFSAQQFPDLHSELNLSSLELGDSALYFCASSPWGNTEAFFGQGTRLTVV.

On this clone itself: This CDR3 is also generated by other DNA sequences in the sample. The V and J genes are TRBV5-4 and TRBJ2-7, with D tentatively TRBD1 (6 bases). Germline V gene lookup returns CDR1 SGHNT and CDR2 YYREEE (reference sequence). V lost 4 bases and J 2 bases, leaving 16 bases between the germline ends. This CDR3 has 15 amino acids. In DNA form, the CDR3 reads TGTGCCAGCAGCCCAGGGACAAGTGGGACCTACGAGCAGTACTTC. Protein product: CASSPGTSGTYEQYF. Using reference TRBV5-4 and TRBJ2-7 for the parts outside the CDR3, the full variable domain is ETGVTQSPTHLIKTRGQQVTLRCSSQSGHNTVSWYQQALGQGPQFIFQYYREEENGRGNFPPRFSGLQFPNYSSELNVNALELDDSALYLCASSPGTSGTYEQYFGPGTRLTVT.